This T cell receptor beta chain was documented in a study of regulatory T cells in long-lasting Graves disease. In the study overall: Persistence in Graves' disease denoted antithyroid drug use beyond 5 years alongside positive TSH receptor antibodies.

Time point given: persistent/refractory GD, antithyroid drugs over 5 years with positive TRAb. Isolated PBMC RNA provided the starting material for the TCR library. Peripheral blood, 7.5 to 9 milliliters of it, was drawn into EDTA tubes. In the case of this clonotype: Its antigen is unknown.

Libraries of TCR beta came from iRepertoire HTBI primers plus Arm-PCR of CDR3 regions. A single record per CDR3 protein comes from TCRdb applying MiXCR to the multiplex PCR reads. The sample yields about 290,000 distinct CDR3 sequences, roughly a fifth seen once. Study results and caveats: Sampling was limited to peripheral blood rather than thyroid tissue.

The TCR originated in a female donor with Graves disease. The input for sequencing was peripheral blood mononuclear cells (PBMCs), taken when the disease was refractory, from a patient treated with antithyroid drugs.

CDR3 DNA: TGCGCCAGCAGCCAGAACTTCCGGGACGTCCAAGAGACCCAGTACTTC. Residues: CASSQNFRDVQETQYF. The chain uses TRBV4-1 and TRBJ2-5, with D possibly being TRBD1 or TRBD2 (5 bases each). V was pared by 3 bases and J by 1 base, with 15 bases between. Germline V gene data show CDR1 as MGHRA and CDR2 as YSYEKL. This CDR3 region has 16 residues.